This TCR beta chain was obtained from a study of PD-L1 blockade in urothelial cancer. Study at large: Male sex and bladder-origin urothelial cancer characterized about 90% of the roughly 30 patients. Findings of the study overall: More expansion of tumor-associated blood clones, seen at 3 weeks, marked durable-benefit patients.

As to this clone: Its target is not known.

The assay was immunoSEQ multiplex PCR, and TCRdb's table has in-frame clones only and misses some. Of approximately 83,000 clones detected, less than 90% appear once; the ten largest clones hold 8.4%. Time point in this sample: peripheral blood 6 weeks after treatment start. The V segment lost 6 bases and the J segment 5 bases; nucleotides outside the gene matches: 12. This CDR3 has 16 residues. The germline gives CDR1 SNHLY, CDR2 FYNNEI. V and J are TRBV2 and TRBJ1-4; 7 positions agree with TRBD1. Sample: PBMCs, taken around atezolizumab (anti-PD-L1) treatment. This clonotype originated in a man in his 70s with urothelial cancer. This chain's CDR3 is CASSSGGRGENEKLFF. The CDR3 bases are TGTGCCAGCAGCTCCGGAGGCAGGGGGGAAAATGAAAAACTGTTTTTT.